Sequencing of this TCR beta chain was carried out in a study of T cell responses to AZD1222 COVID-19 vaccine. Study-level points and caveats: There were mostly white British donors and more females than males, and clonal diversity was possibly underestimated. Researchers took repertoire samples only after the peak T cell response had come. A reported finding is that nearly half of spike-specific TCRs target unmutated variant regions.

With regard to this clone: The antigen is unknown.

CDR3 length: 12 residues. The germline V gene has CDR1 SNHLY and CDR2 FYNNEI. Trimming pared 9 bases from V and 5 bases from J, leaving 13 bases between. Profiling relied on immunoSEQ multiplex PCR, and the TCRdb table lists in-frame clones only, not all of them. The repertoire holds roughly 35,000 clones, with 75% to 90% as singletons. The sequence was collected from an adult in good health. The specimen comprised peripheral blood, sampled on day 0 of AZD1222 vaccination. V usage is TRBV2 and J usage is TRBJ1-1, with D perhaps TRBD1 (5 bases). The DNA of the CDR3 is TGTGCCAGTGAATTCAGGGTGACTGAAGCTTTCTTT. Translation gives CASEFRVTEAFF.